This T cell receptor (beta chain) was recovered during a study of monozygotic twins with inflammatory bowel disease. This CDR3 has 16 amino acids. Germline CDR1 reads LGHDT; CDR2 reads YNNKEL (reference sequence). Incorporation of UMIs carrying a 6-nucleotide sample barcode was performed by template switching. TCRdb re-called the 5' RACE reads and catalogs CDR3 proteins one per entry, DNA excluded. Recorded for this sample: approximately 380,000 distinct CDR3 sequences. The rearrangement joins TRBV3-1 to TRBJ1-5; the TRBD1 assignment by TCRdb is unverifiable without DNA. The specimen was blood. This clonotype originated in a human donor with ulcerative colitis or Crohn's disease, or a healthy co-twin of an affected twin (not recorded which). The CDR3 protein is CASSATWTGARQPQHF.